This T cell receptor beta chain was sequenced for a study of blood T cell repertoires in COVID-19. In the study overall: Sources were T cells, B-cell-depleted T cells, or PBMCs; the material itself was cDNA or gDNA.

V lost 5 bases, J lost 4 bases, and 15 bases lay in between. CDR1 SGHVS and CDR2 FQNEAQ come from the germline V gene. This CDR3 is built from 14 residues. Original methodology: Nucleated cell counts were estimated from reference gene primer amplification. Sequencing was performed with immunoSEQ multiplex PCR; in TCRdb, only in-frame clones are kept and a portion is missing. V and J calls and clone size come straight from that table; D and trimming were deduced from the DNA. The sample carries over 50,000 clones, over 80% recorded once. The chain has TRBV7-8 and TRBJ2-7; weak D call: TRBD1 (6 bases). This receptor was identified in a man in his sixties or seventies with acute or convalescent COVID-19. The sample taken for sequencing was peripheral blood. CDR3 amino acids: CASSTGNGPYEQYF. CDR3 DNA sequence: TGTGCCAGCAGCACAGGGAATGGCCCTTACGAGCAGTACTTC.